Following are 19 T cell receptor beta chains from one sample sequenced in a study of beta chain features in type 1 diabetes. Expressed TCRB transcripts were sequenced because the entire RNA isolate underwent reverse transcription. Profiling relied on immunoSEQ multiplex PCR, and the TCRdb table lists in-frame clones only, not all of them. The sample shows more than 300,000 clones, roughly 12% of them seen only once. Sequencing was carried out using naive CD4+ T cells from blood. These receptors all stem from a man younger than 30 in good health.

The gene calls are TRBV11-2 and TRBJ1-4; D might be TRBD1 (5 bases). CDR1 and CDR2 (germline): SGHAT, FQNNGV. The ends were cut back, 5 bases at V and 7 bases at J, with 17 bases in the middle. CDR3 length equals 15 residues. CDR3 region: CASSQNWDSTEKLFF. Written as DNA, the CDR3 is TGTGCCAGCAGCCAAAACTGGGACTCCACTGAAAAACTGTTTTTT.

This clone came up a few times. The chain combines TRBV28 with TRBJ2-5; the D gene is possibly TRBD2 (6 bases). V lost 6 bases to trimming and J lost 3 bases, with 17 bases between them. Germline CDR1 MDHEN, CDR2 SYDVKM. This CDR3 comprises 15 residues. The CDR3: CASRGRRLVEETQYF. The CDR3 DNA follows: TGTGCCAGCAGGGGTCGAAGACTAGTAGAAGAGACCCAGTACTTC.

The rearrangement uses TRBV5-1 and TRBJ1-5; 7 positions agree with TRBD1. The CDR3 length is 18 residues. Germline V lookup: CDR1 SGHRS, CDR2 YFSETQ. With 0 bases clipped from V and 8 bases from J, the junction kept 17 bases outside the gene matches. DNA for the CDR3: TGCGCCAGCAGCTTGGGAACCGGGACAGCGAAACAAAGGGAGCCCCAGCATTTT. This sequence encodes CASSLGTGTAKQREPQHF.

The rearrangement uses TRBV6-6 and TRBJ2-1; weak D call: TRBD1 (6 bases). This CDR3 region has 15 residues. Trimming cost V 6 bases and J 8 bases, with 20 bases left between them. Germline CDR1 reads MNHNY; CDR2 reads SVGAGI (reference sequence). The DNA for the CDR3 is TGTGCCAGCAGGCTCGGCAGGGGAATCGAGTATGAGCAGTTCTTC. This translates into CASRLGRGIEYEQFF.

The rearrangement joins TRBV19 to TRBJ2-7; weak D call: TRBD1 (5 bases). This CDR3 spans 13 amino acids. Trimming pared 3 bases from V and 5 bases from J, leaving 11 bases between. CDR1 LNHDA and CDR2 SQIVND come from the germline V gene (reference sequence). The CDR3 DNA sequence: TGTGCCAGTAGTATGGGTGAAGGGGACGAGCAGTACTTC. This sequence encodes CASSMGEGDEQYF.

This clone was observed a handful of times. The chain couples TRBV28 to TRBJ1-4; possibly TRBD1 for D (6 bases). Trimming removed 5 bases from V and 8 bases from J, with 15 bases in between. Germline V gene sequence: CDR1 MDHEN, CDR2 SYDVKM. The CDR3 is 14 residues long. This CDR3 reads CASSRPGAGEKLFF. The CDR3 DNA follows: TGTGCCAGCAGTCGCCCAGGGGCCGGGGAAAAACTGTTTTTT.

This chain connects TRBV7-9 to TRBJ2-5; 10 bases are a match to TRBD1. The germline V gene encodes CDR1 SEHNR and CDR2 FQNEAQ (reference sequence). V was clipped by 4 bases and J by 5 bases; unmatched bases: 10. This CDR3 is built from 16 residues. CDR3 loop: CASSSTTGGGLETQYF. The CDR3 region has the DNA TGTGCCAGCAGCTCAACGACAGGGGGCGGATTGGAGACCCAGTACTTC.

The chain has TRBV5-6 and TRBJ2-7; the match to TRBD1 covers 9 bases. From germline, CDR1 is SGHDT and CDR2 YYEEEE. The CDR3 has 16 amino acids. V was clipped by 4 bases and J by 5 bases; unmatched bases: 13. The CDR3 protein is CASSILRDRDFNEQYF. Written as DNA, the CDR3 is TGTGCCAGCAGCATACTCCGGGACAGGGACTTCAACGAGCAGTACTTC.

This clone appeared a few times. This chain joins TRBV10-3 and TRBJ2-3; no definite D call. This CDR3 is 15 amino acids long. V lost 7 bases and J 0 bases, leaving 14 bases between the germline ends. Germline CDR1 reads ENHRY; CDR2 reads SYGVKD. This chain's CDR3 is CAINGAGTSTDTQYF. CDR3 sequence (DNA): TGTGCCATCAACGGCGCAGGCACTAGCACAGATACGCAGTATTTT.

A few counts support this clone. Written as DNA, the CDR3 is TGTGCCAGCAGCAAAACCGACAGCCTTAATGAGCAGTTCTTC. Protein sequence: CASSKTDSLNEQFF. The rearrangement links TRBV5-5 to TRBJ2-1, with a tentative D call TRBD1 (5 bases). CDR3 length: 14 residues. Trimming removed 4 bases from V and 7 bases from J, with 15 bases in between. In germline, CDR1 is SGHKS, CDR2 YYEKEE (reference sequence). The full variable domain, completed using reference TRBV5-5 and TRBJ2-1, is DAGVTQSPTHLIKTRGQQVTLRCSPISGHKSVSWYQQVLGQGPQFIFQYYEKEERGRGNFPDRFSARQFPNYSSELNVNALLLGDSALYLCASSKTDSLNEQFFGPGTRLTVL.

Only a few counts were recorded for this clone. The chain combines TRBV15 with TRBJ2-7; D is undetermined. The CDR3 spans 15 residues. The germline gives CDR1 LNHNV, CDR2 YYDKDF (reference sequence). V was pared by 1 base and J by 1 base, with 11 bases between. CDR3: CATSRGIGQSYEQYF. The CDR3 DNA reads TGTGCCACCAGCAGAGGGATTGGGCAATCCTACGAGCAGTACTTC.

This clone has a handful of counts. The chain has TRBV29-1 and TRBJ1-1; D is possibly TRBD1 (5 bases). Trimming stripped 7 bases from V and 1 base from J, with 13 bases between. The germline V gene encodes CDR1 SQVTM and CDR2 ANQGSEA. The CDR3 contains 13 residues. CDR3: CSAMGQANTEAFF. The CDR3 DNA is TGCAGCGCTATGGGGCAGGCGAACACTGAAGCTTTCTTT.

V gene TRBV5-4 combines with J gene TRBJ2-3; 9 bases map to TRBD2. V was clipped by 0 bases and J by 6 bases; unmatched bases: 11. Looked up from germline, CDR1 is SGHNT and CDR2 is YYREEE (reference sequence). This CDR3 contains 17 residues. The CDR3 coding sequence is TGTGCCAGCAGCTTGGGACCATTGCGGGGGGGCTCGGATACGCAGTATTTT. This encodes CASSLGPLRGGSDTQYF.

The V call is TRBV7-2, the J call TRBJ2-7; 10 bases line up with TRBD2. Germline V gives CDR1 SGHTA, CDR2 FQGNSA. The J segment lost 0 bases and the V segment lost 2 bases, leaving 7 bases of the junction unmatched. This CDR3 is built from 17 residues. CDR3 protein: CASSLSLAGVNSYEQYF. The DNA for the CDR3 is TGTGCCAGCAGCTTAAGTCTAGCGGGGGTGAACTCCTACGAGCAGTACTTC.

The sample holds a few counts of this clone. Here the CDR3 DNA reads TGTGCCAGCAGGACCCACGGCGGGGTGGACGAGCAGTACTTC. Translation gives CASRTHGGVDEQYF. The V and J genes are TRBV7-9 and TRBJ2-7; the D gene is possibly TRBD2 (6 bases). This CDR3 has 14 residues. CDR1 and CDR2 from the germline V gene are SEHNR and FQNEAQ (reference sequence). The V and J ends lost 6 bases and 5 bases respectively, with 17 bases between them. The variable domain in full, with the rest retrieved from reference TRBV7-9 and TRBJ2-7, is DTGVSQNPRHKITKRGQNVTFRCDPISEHNRLYWYRQTLGQGPEFLTYFQNEAQLEKSRLLSDRFSAERPKGSFSTLEIQRTEQGDSAMYLCASRTHGGVDEQYFGPGTRLTVT.

This clone was recorded a few times. The chain recombines TRBV18 with TRBJ2-1; 7 bases map to TRBD2. CDR1 is KGHSH and CDR2 is LQKENI in the germline V gene. Trimming took 3 bases from V and 1 from J; bases not matched to a gene: 3. The CDR3 spans 15 residues. CDR3 DNA sequence: TGTGCCAGCTCACCCCAAGCGGGATCCTACAATGAGCAGTTCTTC. Translation: CASSPQAGSYNEQFF.

This chain connects TRBV19 to TRBJ1-1, with D perhaps TRBD1 (6 bases). The V and J ends lost 7 bases and 0 bases respectively, with 21 bases between them. The CDR3 has 17 amino acids. Germline assignment: CDR1 LNHDA and CDR2 SQIVND (reference sequence). Here the CDR3 DNA reads TGTGCCAGTACCCGGGCCTCTTGGACAGCTCTGAACACTGAAGCTTTCTTT. This gives the protein CASTRASWTALNTEAFF.

The gene calls are TRBV7-9 and TRBJ2-1, with D uncertain. The CDR3 sequence is 9 residues long. The V gene's germline CDR1 is SEHNR and CDR2 FQNEAQ (reference sequence). The ends were cut back, 11 bases at V and 5 bases at J, with 4 bases in the middle. The CDR3 DNA is TGTGCCGGGCACAATGAGCAGTTCTTC. Encoded protein: CAGHNEQFF.

The chain has TRBV19 and TRBJ2-1, with TRBD2 as a possible D gene (6 bases). With 3 bases removed from V and 2 bases from J, the gap between germline ends came to 8 bases. CDR1 is LNHDA, CDR2 SQIVND, per germline (reference sequence). The CDR3 contains 14 residues. Here the CDR3 reads CASSIREPYNEQFF. The CDR3 coding sequence is TGTGCCAGTAGTATCCGGGAGCCCTACAATGAGCAGTTCTTC.